This TCR beta chain stems from a study of blood T cell repertoires in COVID-19. Background on the study: Researchers got acute and convalescent COVID-19 samples from the United States, Italy and Spain. In each case, the material was cDNA or gDNA derived from T cells, B-cell-depleted T cells, or PBMCs.

Authors' data handling: Using reference gene primer amplification, nucleated cell counts were estimated. TCRdb's copy holds only in-frame clones and misses some; the assay was immunoSEQ multiplex PCR. The V and J calls and clone size come from that table; D and trimming were worked out from the DNA. The data show 84,000 or so clones, 70% to 90% seen once. Germline CDR1 and CDR2: LGHNT and FRNRAP. V shed 6 bases and J 7 bases; nucleotides not matched to a gene: 8. The CDR3 runs 14 residues. The sample was peripheral blood. The clonotype was recovered from a man between 70 and 80 years old with acute or convalescent COVID-19. The chain recombines TRBV12-5 with TRBJ2-1; TRBD2 matches 8 bases. The CDR3 loop reads CASGRSGTRNEQFF. DNA of the CDR3: TGTGCTAGTGGACGTAGCGGGACGAGGAATGAGCAGTTCTTC. The full variable domain, completed using reference TRBV12-5 and TRBJ2-1, is DARVTQTPRHKVTEMGQEVTMRCQPILGHNTVFWYRQTMMQGLELLAYFRNRAPLDDSGMPKDRFSAEMPDATLATLKIQPSEPRDSAVYFCASGRSGTRNEQFFGPGTRLTVL.